One T cell receptor beta chain is described in this entry. A universal primer site and UMIs were added as TCR cDNA was made by 5'RACE template switching. In TCRdb, the 5' RACE reads were re-called with MiXCR into one record per CDR3 protein. The top ten clones hold roughly an eighth of a sample with approximately 550,000 distinct CDR3 sequences, about 19% of them seen once. These data belong to a study of T cells after yellow fever vaccination. This receptor was taken from a man aged 25 to 45 who received the YFV17D yellow fever vaccine. Source: PBMCs, taken 15 days after the yellow fever booster vaccination.

This chain's CDR3 is CASSYGLSGTNEQFF. CDR3 nucleotide sequence: TGTGCCAGCAGCTATGGATTGAGCGGGACGAATGAGCAGTTCTTC. This chain joins TRBV6-2 or TRBV6-3 and TRBJ2-1; 7 bases line up with TRBD2. The length of the CDR3 is 15 residues. V dropped 6 bases and J dropped 7; count of bases not matched to a gene: 12. Germline V CDR1 and CDR2: MNHEY, SVGEGT.